This T cell receptor (beta chain) stems from a study of esophageal squamous cell carcinoma under preoperative chemotherapy. Background on the study: Both tumor-infiltrating lymphocytes and peripheral blood T cells were profiled. Overall study findings and caveats: Abundant clones tended to shrink rather than expand after paclitaxel-nedaplatin. Tumor-infiltrating lymphocytes showed no significant post-chemotherapy TCR diversity increase, unlike peripheral T cells.

Worth noting for this clonotype: Its antigen is still unknown.

The CDR3 runs to 12 residues. V gave up 4 bases and J gave up 7 bases, with 7 bases separating them. The germline V gene has CDR1 MNHNS and CDR2 SASEGT. Time point specified: before preoperative PTX-NDP chemotherapy. Before surgery, patients were given preoperative paclitaxel-nedaplatin chemotherapy. TCRdb re-called the PCR reads through MiXCR, storing one row per CDR3 protein. The sample lists around 29,000 distinct CDR3 sequences; roughly 50% were seen once. The sample was collected from a patient given preoperative chemotherapy. This chain joins TRBV6-1 and TRBJ2-2; no clear D gene. The receptor's source is a human donor with esophageal squamous cell carcinoma. The donor label of this sample is uncertain. DNA for the CDR3: TGTGCCAGCAGTGCCGTCTACGGGGAGCTGTTTTTT. This gives the protein CASSAVYGELFF.